This entry lists 2 T cell receptor beta chains sequenced from one sample in a study of graft-versus-host responses after intestinal transplantation. Libraries were prepared by immunoSEQ multiplex PCR; TCRdb keeps only in-frame clonotypes and omits some of them. The sample gives about 100,000 clones, roughly 87% of which show up once; 0.95% is in the top ten. These receptors are not linked to any known antigen. The sample in question was unstimulated CD4+ T cells sorted from spleen or lymph node cells, obtained before transplant. Receptors originate from a human donor who was the organ donor for an intestinal transplant.

The genes are TRBV20-1 and TRBJ1-1; weak D call: TRBD1 (5 bases). The CDR3 totals 11 residues. Germline V gene sequence: CDR1 DFQATT, CDR2 SNEGSKA (reference sequence). Trimming pared 5 bases from V and 8 bases from J, leaving 12 bases between. The CDR3 DNA reads TGCAGTGCTGACAGACTACCAGAAGCTTTCTTT. Translation gives CSADRLPEAFF.

J is TRBJ1-5 and V is TRBV28, with a possible D match to TRBD1 (5 bases). Trimming took off 7 bases at V and 0 bases at J, with 10 bases between the two ends. This CDR3 has 14 amino acids. Germline V gene sequence: CDR1 MDHEN, CDR2 SYDVKM. The CDR3 protein is CASTRVNSNQPQHF. CDR3 nucleotides: TGTGCCAGCACCAGGGTTAATAGCAATCAGCCCCAGCATTTT.